The entry below describes one T cell receptor (beta chain). Its cognate antigen is unknown. This specimen comes from a study of cytomegalovirus exposure and HLA in healthy donors. Study outcomes and limitations: The study put 150 or so TCR beta chains on its list as cytomegalovirus-associated. Association of a missense DCLRE1C variant with TCR beta V- and J-gene trimming was reported in a later analysis. Rarity held for most TCR sequences, but there were some public TCRs that occurred in many donors. The productive fraction for most TCR beta V segments was about 87% or about 30% in an earlier analysis.

Germline values: CDR1 GTSNPN, CDR2 SVGIG (reference sequence). This CDR3 has 16 amino acids. Unmatched junction bases numbered 10, after V lost 0 bases and J lost 6 bases. Primers: 60 Vbeta forward and 13 Jbeta reverse. Only in-frame clones appear in the TCRdb table, and some are missing; sequencing was by immunoSEQ multiplex PCR. The table lists tens of thousands of clones, roughly 79% of them singletons, with 6.3% in the top ten. Sequenced: PBMCs. This rearrangement joins TRBV30 to TRBJ2-1, with 8 bases identical to TRBD1. The TCR originated in a man aged 50 to 59 in good health and CMV-seronegative. CDR3 nucleotide sequence: TGTGCCTGGAGTGTACTCCGGACAGGGAATGTCAATGAGCAGTTCTTC. Its translation is CAWSVLRTGNVNEQFF. Filled out from reference TRBV30 and TRBJ2-1, the complete variable domain reads SQTIHQWPATLVQPVGSPLSLECTVEGTSNPNLYWYRQAAGRGLQLLFYSVGIGQISSEVPQNLSASRPQDRQFILSSKKLLLSDSGFYLCAWSVLRTGNVNEQFFGPGTRLTVL.